Below are 4 T cell receptor beta chains sequenced from a single sample in a study of blood T cell repertoires in COVID-19. TCRdb keeps only in-frame clones here, not all; method: immunoSEQ multiplex PCR. The table lists roughly 32,000 clones, roughly 87% of them singletons, with around an eighth in the top ten. The sample taken for sequencing was peripheral blood. These receptors were taken from a man aged 60 to 69 with active COVID-19.

This sequence joins TRBV5-4 and TRBJ2-1; perhaps TRBD2 as D (6 bases). Trimming cost V 5 bases and J 7 bases, with 19 bases left between them. CDR1 and CDR2 from the germline V gene are SGHNT and YYREEE (reference sequence). This CDR3 has 15 residues. The CDR3 DNA sequence: TGTGCCAGCAGGACCGGGACGGGGGAATTTAATGAGCAGTTCTTC. Its translation is CASRTGTGEFNEQFF. The variable domain in full, with the rest retrieved from reference TRBV5-4 and TRBJ2-1, is ETGVTQSPTHLIKTRGQQVTLRCSSQSGHNTVSWYQQALGQGPQFIFQYYREEENGRGNFPPRFSGLQFPNYSSELNVNALELDDSALYLCASRTGTGEFNEQFFGPGTRLTVL.

In this sample, this clone turned up a few times. The V and J genes are TRBV6-6 and TRBJ1-2, with D possibly matching TRBD1 (6 bases). This CDR3 has 16 amino acids. The V end was cut by 4 bases, the J end by 1 base, with 16 bases between. Germline CDR1 MNHNY, CDR2 SVGAGI (reference sequence). The CDR3 reads CASSFRDTVDNYGYTF. The CDR3 DNA reads as TGTGCCAGCAGTTTTCGGGACACAGTCGATAACTATGGCTACACCTTC.

Only a few counts were recorded for this clone. V is TRBV4-1 and J is TRBJ2-7, with a tentative D call TRBD2 (5 bases). The germline V gene has CDR1 MGHRA and CDR2 YSYEKL. CDR3 length equals 17 residues. V lost 5 bases, J lost 2 bases, and 22 bases lay in between. CDR3 amino acids: CASSEGGWPSSTYEQYF. As DNA, the CDR3 is TGCGCCAGCAGCGAAGGAGGCTGGCCTAGCAGTACCTACGAGCAGTACTTC.

The chain is built from TRBV30 and TRBJ2-1, with TRBD2 matching over 12 bases. CDR3 size: 16 residues. V shed 2 bases, J shed 9 bases, and the junction held 11 bases outside the gene matches. Looked up from germline, CDR1 is GTSNPN and CDR2 is SVGIG (reference sequence). The CDR3 coding sequence is TGTGCCTGGAGTTCTCGACTAGCGGGAGTTCTCAGTGAGCAGTTCTTC. Its translation is CAWSSRLAGVLSEQFF.